Shown below are 12 T cell receptor beta chains from a single sample sequenced in a study of cytomegalovirus exposure and HLA in healthy donors. The PCR contained 60 Vbeta and 13 Jbeta primers. Assay: immunoSEQ multiplex PCR; the TCRdb copy retains only in-frame clones and omits some. Of 95,000 to 150,000 clones listed, roughly three fifths were seen once; the top ten hold approximately 8.5%. The sequenced sample was PBMCs. The receptors were sampled from a middle-aged woman in good health and CMV-seropositive.

DNA of the CDR3: TGTGCCAGCAGCGTAGCACAGGGAGCCGCATGGGGCTACACCTTC. Its translation is CASSVAQGAAWGYTF. The rearrangement links TRBV9 to TRBJ1-2; the D gene is possibly TRBD1 (6 bases). This CDR3 contains 15 residues. V lost 0 bases, J lost 8 bases, and 17 bases lay in between. Germline CDR1 and CDR2: SGDLS and YYNGEE.

The chain is built from TRBV7-6 and TRBJ1-1, with TRBD1 as a possible D gene (6 bases). Trimming removed 1 base at V and 1 base at J, with 10 bases between. Per germline, CDR1 SGHVS and CDR2 FNYEAQ. The CDR3 length is 15 residues. CDR3 in DNA: TGTGCCAGCAGCTTAGGGTTGGGGGCGAACACTGAAGCTTTCTTT. It translates to CASSLGLGANTEAFF.

The sample holds a few counts of this clone. The chain links TRBV28 to TRBJ2-2; D may be TRBD1 (6 bases). Germline CDR1 and CDR2: MDHEN and SYDVKM. V lost 5 bases to trimming and J lost 2 bases, with 12 bases between them. The CDR3 spans 15 residues. The chain's CDR3 is CASSPPGQNTGELFF. The CDR3 DNA is TGTGCCAGCAGTCCCCCGGGACAAAACACCGGGGAGCTGTTTTTT.

The gene calls are TRBV30 and TRBJ1-2; tentative D call: TRBD1 (5 bases). There are 14 residues in the CDR3. Trimming stripped 0 bases from V and 2 bases from J, with 10 bases between. In germline, CDR1 is GTSNPN, CDR2 SVGIG (reference sequence). The CDR3: CAWSVGQGNYGYTF. DNA of the CDR3: TGTGCCTGGAGTGTAGGCCAGGGAAACTATGGCTACACCTTC. Filled out from reference TRBV30 and TRBJ1-2, the complete variable domain reads SQTIHQWPATLVQPVGSPLSLECTVEGTSNPNLYWYRQAAGRGLQLLFYSVGIGQISSEVPQNLSASRPQDRQFILSSKKLLLSDSGFYLCAWSVGQGNYGYTFGSGTRLTVV.

The chain has TRBV5-6 and TRBJ2-3; 14 bases align to TRBD2. CDR1 and CDR2 (germline): SGHDT, YYEEEE. V lost 3 bases, J lost 7 bases, and 7 bases stayed unmatched. The CDR3 is 16 amino acids. The CDR3 protein is CASSSTGLAGGNTQYF. CDR3 nucleotide sequence: TGTGCCAGCAGCTCGACCGGACTAGCGGGAGGAAATACGCAGTATTTT.

The chain has TRBV5-1 and TRBJ2-1; 11 bases align to TRBD2. J lost 8 bases, V lost 4 bases, and 23 bases had no gene match. From germline, CDR1 is SGHRS and CDR2 YFSETQ. This CDR3 has 20 amino acids. CDR3 sequence: CASSLPTGFSSGLAEDEQFF. The CDR3 bases are TGCGCCAGCAGCCTACCTACAGGGTTTAGCTCGGGACTAGCGGAAGATGAGCAGTTCTTC.

CDR3 amino acids: CASSYTGLENEKLFF. CDR3 sequence (DNA): TGTGCCAGCAGTTATACAGGGTTAGAGAATGAAAAACTGTTTTTT. This chain uses TRBV6-6 with TRBJ1-4; perhaps TRBD1 as D (6 bases). The CDR3 consists of 15 residues. Trimming shortened V by 3 bases and J by 5 bases, and 13 bases separated the two germline ends. Germline V gives CDR1 MNHNY, CDR2 SVGAGI (reference sequence).

The CDR3 spells CASSLTGSGENTGELFF. DNA of the CDR3: TGTGCCAGCAGCCTAACGGGTAGCGGGGAGAACACCGGGGAGCTGTTTTTT. The chain joins TRBV4-2 to TRBJ2-2, with 8 bases fitting TRBD2. CDR1 is LGHNA, CDR2 YNFKEQ, per germline. Trimming removed 4 bases from V and 1 base from J; junction bases left unmatched: 8. This CDR3 is 17 amino acids long.

The rearrangement joins TRBV5-6 to TRBJ1-4; 11 nucleotides line up with TRBD1. Germline-derived CDR1 and CDR2 are SGHDT and YYEEEE. V lost 4 bases, J lost 6 bases, and 2 bases stayed unmatched. The CDR3 has 14 residues. CDR3: CASSGGQGDEKLFF. The CDR3 DNA reads TGTGCCAGCAGCGGGGGACAGGGGGATGAAAAACTGTTTTTT.

This clone was counted a few times. The rearrangement joins TRBV19 to TRBJ2-1; TRBD2 agrees at 11 bases. The CDR3 consists of 18 residues. CDR1 is LNHDA and CDR2 is SQIVND in the germline V gene (reference sequence). V lost 6 bases to trimming and J lost 0 bases; unmatched junction nucleotides: 10. Written as DNA, the CDR3 is TGTGCCAGTAGGGTCTTAGCGGGGGGGCCTCGCTCCTACAATGAGCAGTTCTTC. Its protein product is CASRVLAGGPRSYNEQFF.

The sample holds a few counts of this clone. The V call is TRBV5-1, the J call TRBJ2-3; D not resolved. Trimming left V 5 bases short and J 1 base short, with 14 bases between. The germline CDR1 and CDR2 sequences are SGHRS and YFSETQ. The CDR3 consists of 15 residues. CDR3 nucleotide sequence: TGCGCCAGCAGTAACCGACGCGCGGGCACAGATACGCAGTATTTT. It is translated as CASSNRRAGTDTQYF.

V usage is TRBV21-1 and J usage is TRBJ2-7; the table's D call of TRBD1 was not tested on the DNA. TRBV21-1 is given as a pseudogene. The CDR3 extends over 14 amino acids. CDR3 bases: TGTGCCAGCCGCCACAGGGGGGGTTCCTACGAGCAGTACTTC. Translated: CASRHRGGSYEQYF.